These T cell receptor beta chains were read from a single sample in a study of T-cell memory formation after mild COVID-19. TCRdb recomputed calls from the 5' RACE reads with MiXCR, one row per CDR3 protein. The data show approximately 440,000 distinct CDR3 sequences, about 20% seen once. The sequencing input was PBMCs or a T cell subset sorted from them (not recorded which). The receptors stem from an adult woman who had mild COVID-19 (a few samples of this study predate the infection). Cell type and time point are not known. CDR3s leave out the opening cysteine and the closing phenylalanine or tryptophan. A D gene is named only where the DNA matches it firmly.

d_call: -
v_call: TRBV2
cdr3_aa: ASAAIGNTIY

d_call: -
v_call: TRBV7-2
cdr3_aa: ASSSDFTYNSPLH

d_call: -
v_call: TRBV4-1
cdr3_aa: ASSQDLRGAGYT

d_call: -
v_call: TRBV30
cdr3_aa: AWSARGLWNQPQH

d_call: -
v_call: TRBV6-5
cdr3_aa: ASSYDRGFGAF

d_call: -
v_call: TRBV9
cdr3_aa: ASSARGSPSYNEQF

d_call: -
v_call: TRBV4-2
cdr3_aa: ASSYGQYNEQF

d_call: -
v_call: TRBV9
cdr3_aa: ASSDLTGVADTQY

d_call: -
v_call: TRBV7-3
cdr3_aa: ASSLTLRGASQDTQY

d_call: TRBD1
v_call: TRBV5-6
cdr3_aa: ASSSRTGWGGWRETQY

d_call: TRBD2
v_call: TRBV7-6
cdr3_aa: ASSLSGRITDTQY

d_call: -
v_call: TRBV6-2/TRBV6-3
cdr3_aa: ASSYRGAVYEQY

d_call: -
v_call: TRBV18
cdr3_aa: ASSPQNEKLF

d_call: -
v_call: TRBV20-1
cdr3_aa: SARDGGLTPYEQY

d_call: TRBD1
v_call: TRBV7-9
cdr3_aa: ASSLSETGTNEQY

d_call: -
v_call: TRBV7-2
cdr3_aa: ASSLARQYEQY

d_call: -
v_call: TRBV9
cdr3_aa: ASSVTPGSQKEKLF

d_call: -
v_call: TRBV18
cdr3_aa: ASSPGPSYGYT

d_call: -
v_call: TRBV5-6
cdr3_aa: ASSLVGRRHNSPLH

d_call: TRBD1
v_call: TRBV7-6
cdr3_aa: ASSSTGLEGYT

d_call: TRBD1
v_call: TRBV5-4
cdr3_aa: ASSLGRGRGHYGYT

d_call: TRBD1
v_call: TRBV6-5
cdr3_aa: ASSYSTGGRETQY